The 21 T cell receptor beta chains below come from one sample, sequenced in a study of human T cells and chemical hapten exposure. Time point denoted: patch test 1, 2 weeks after DPC sensitization. The sample's treatment: therapeutic diphenylcyclopropenone sensitization with weekly scalp DPC. MiXCR was run by TCRdb on the RACE reads, yielding one entry per CDR3 protein. The data contain fewer than 200,000 distinct CDR3 sequences, about 22% of them seen just once; the ten biggest clones take up approximately 6.7%. Sequences were derived from whole blood, sampled in connection with sensitization to the hapten diphenylcyclopropenone (DPC). These TCRs come from a woman in her fifties or sixties with alopecia areata. Some clones in this sample may be carry-over from other donors' samples.

CDR3 coding DNA: TGTGCCAGCAGTTTTCGACATTCCCCCGGGACAGGGACCTACGAGCAGTACTTC. Its protein is CASSFRHSPGTGTYEQYF. The V and J genes are TRBV6-5 and TRBJ2-7, with 9 bases identical to TRBD1. Trimming removed 4 bases from V and 2 bases from J; junction bases left unmatched: 15. The V gene's germline CDR1 is MNHEY and CDR2 SVGAGI. This CDR3 spans 18 amino acids.

This clonotype was detected many times. The rearrangement joins TRBV29-1 to TRBJ2-1, with TRBD2 matching over 7 bases. Germline assignment: CDR1 SQVTM and CDR2 ANQGSEA. This CDR3 region has 15 residues. V gave up 0 bases and J gave up 9 bases; unmatched junction bases: 11. CDR3 coding DNA: TGCAGCGTTGAAGATCTCGGACTAGTCGGCAGTGAGCAGTTCTTC. Protein: CSVEDLGLVGSEQFF.

The genes are TRBV29-1 and TRBJ2-3; TRBD2 aligns across 13 bases. Trimming removed 6 bases from V and 2 bases from J; junction bases left unmatched: 5. This CDR3 is built from 15 residues. CDR1 SQVTM and CDR2 ANQGSEA come from the germline V gene. The CDR3 here is CSVGTSGVYTDTQYF. In DNA, the CDR3 is TGCAGCGTCGGGACTAGCGGGGTCTACACAGATACGCAGTATTTT.

This clonotype was counted only a few times. The chain recombines TRBV30 with TRBJ2-7; TRBD1 aligns across 7 bases. The CDR3 spans 13 residues. Germline V lookup: CDR1 GTSNPN, CDR2 SVGIG (reference sequence). Trimming took 5 bases from V and 1 from J; bases not matched to a gene: 5. CDR3 nucleotides: TGTGCCTGGCACAGGGGCCCATCCTACGAGCAGTACTTC. This translates into CAWHRGPSYEQYF.

This chain links TRBV7-2 with TRBJ2-2, with 7 nucleotides matching TRBD2. Germline CDR1 reads SGHTA; CDR2 reads FQGNSA. V was clipped by 4 bases and J by 5 bases; unmatched bases: 10. The CDR3 runs 16 residues. The CDR3 spells CASSSRAGVWTGELFF. In nucleotides, the CDR3 is TGTGCCAGCAGCTCCCGGGCGGGAGTATGGACCGGGGAGCTGTTTTTT.

A remark on this clonotype: A read error is possible here, since a much larger clone lies one base away. The rearrangement uses TRBV12-3 or TRBV12-4 and TRBJ1-2; D uncertain. The CDR3 contains 13 residues. With 6 bases removed from V and 4 bases from J, the gap between germline ends came to 12 bases. The CDR3 here is CASSPDWGYGYTF. As DNA, the CDR3 is TGTGCCAGCAGCCCGGACTGGGGCTATGGCTACACCTTC.

This clonotype was picked up a small number of times. This rearrangement joins TRBV5-6 to TRBJ2-7; maybe TRBD2 (6 bases). The germline V and J ends were trimmed by 1 base and 4 bases, with 12 bases remaining between them. Germline CDR1 is SGHDT and CDR2 is YYEEEE. CDR3 length equals 14 residues. For the CDR3, the DNA is TGTGCCAGCAGCTTGTCCGGGACTCCTTACGAGCAGTACTTC. The encoded protein is CASSLSGTPYEQYF.

This clonotype was recorded at least ten times. This chain connects TRBV6-5 to TRBJ2-2; D gene uncertain. Trimming shortened V by 5 bases and J by 3 bases, and 4 bases separated the two germline ends. The CDR3 spans 12 residues. Per germline, CDR1 MNHEY and CDR2 SVGAGI. The CDR3 region is CASSPDTGELFF. The CDR3 coding sequence is TGTGCCAGCAGTCCAGACACCGGGGAGCTGTTTTTT.

This clonotype appeared a few times. V is TRBV6-6 and J is TRBJ1-2; TRBD1 is a possible D gene (6 bases). V was pared by 9 bases and J by 3 bases, with 20 bases between. Germline loops: CDR1 MNHNY, CDR2 SVGAGI (reference sequence). The CDR3 length is 15 residues. CDR3 nucleotides: TGTGCCAGTGCCTGGGGGGCGGGGGACGACTATGGCTACACCTTC. Translated: CASAWGAGDDYGYTF.

This clonotype has more than one count but fewer than ten. V gene TRBV11-2 combines with J gene TRBJ2-2; D gene uncertain. The CDR3 consists of 15 residues. Germline V gives CDR1 SGHAT, CDR2 FQNNGV. The ends were cut back, 5 bases at V and 4 bases at J, with 14 bases in the middle. The CDR3, as DNA: TGTGCCAGCAGCATTTCCACTACGATCACCGGGGAGCTGTTTTTT. Amino acids: CASSISTTITGELFF.

This clonotype came up a few times. The J gene is TRBJ1-1, the V gene TRBV5-6; tentative D call: TRBD1 (5 bases). Germline V CDR1 and CDR2: SGHDT, YYEEEE. There are 13 residues in the CDR3. With 1 base removed from V and 9 bases from J, the gap between germline ends came to 13 bases. CDR3 residues: CASSLSGGGKAFF. The CDR3 DNA reads TGTGCCAGCAGCTTGTCCGGCGGGGGTAAAGCTTTCTTT.

This clonotype was seen only a few times. V usage is TRBV20-1 and J usage is TRBJ2-2, with 8 bases fitting TRBD2. The V gene's germline CDR1 is DFQATT and CDR2 SNEGSKA (reference sequence). Trimming took 4 bases from V and 4 from J; bases not matched to a gene: 8. The length of the CDR3 is 15 residues. CDR3 DNA sequence: TGCAGTGCTACCCCTCCGGGAGGGCCCACCGGGGAGCTGTTTTTT. It translates to CSATPPGGPTGELFF.

In this sample, this clonotype turned up once. CDR3 in amino acids: CASSGSVTSGRFTGDTQYF. The DNA for the CDR3 is TGTGCCAGCAGCGGGTCCGTGACTAGCGGGAGGTTTACGGGAGATACGCAGTATTTT. V usage is TRBV7-8 and J usage is TRBJ2-3; 13 bases are a match to TRBD2. CDR1 SGHVS and CDR2 FQNEAQ come from the germline V gene. The CDR3 sequence is 19 residues long. V was clipped by 5 bases and J by 5 bases; unmatched bases: 16.

Only a few counts were recorded for this clonotype. The gene calls are TRBV2 and TRBJ2-1; D is perhaps TRBD1 (5 bases). Deletions cut 4 bases from V and 10 bases from J, with 11 bases between. The V gene's germline CDR1 is SNHLY and CDR2 FYNNEI. The CDR3 covers 12 residues. The CDR3 region is CASSGRGNEQFF. The CDR3 bases are TGTGCCAGCAGTGGAAGGGGAAACGAGCAGTTCTTC.

The V call is TRBV6-5, the J call TRBJ2-5; D possibly uses TRBD1 or TRBD2 (6 bases each). Trimming left V 6 bases short and J 5 bases short, with 13 bases between. Germline V gene sequence: CDR1 MNHEY, CDR2 SVGAGI. The CDR3 contains 13 residues. DNA for the CDR3: TGTGCCAGCAGGCCCACAGGGAGGGAGACCCAGTACTTC. Protein: CASRPTGRETQYF.

The chain recombines TRBV6-2 or TRBV6-3 with TRBJ1-1; D remains unclear. The germline CDR1 and CDR2 sequences are MNHEY and SVGEGT. V was pared by 6 bases and J by 3 bases, with 8 bases between. The CDR3 is 12 amino acids. DNA for the CDR3: TGTGCCAGCAGCCATATGTACACTGAAGCTTTCTTT. Translation: CASSHMYTEAFF.

The genes are TRBV11-3 and TRBJ1-5; D may be TRBD1 (6 bases). The CDR3 runs to 17 residues. V was cut by 1 base and J by 3 bases, with 16 bases left in between. The V gene's germline CDR1 is SGHNT and CDR2 YENEEA. The DNA of the CDR3 is TGTGCCAGCAGCTTAGTCGGAATAGACAGGCCCAATCAGCCCCAGCATTTT. Protein product: CASSLVGIDRPNQPQHF.

This clonotype was seen only a few times. V gene TRBV5-6 combines with J gene TRBJ1-4; maybe TRBD1 (5 bases). Trimming took off 3 bases at V and 6 bases at J, with 15 bases between the two ends. Germline CDR1 reads SGHDT; CDR2 reads YYEEEE. The length of the CDR3 is 15 residues. CDR3 bases: TGTGCCAGCAGCTATCGTCAGGGCGCCGATGAAAAACTGTTTTTT. The encoded protein is CASSYRQGADEKLFF.

This clonotype was detected a few times. The chain employs TRBV11-1 and TRBJ1-1; no clear D gene. Germline-derived CDR1 and CDR2 are SGHAT and FQDESV (reference sequence). The CDR3 has 13 amino acids. V was trimmed by 1 base and J by 4 bases, leaving 7 bases between them. The chain's CDR3 is CASSLGRVTEAFF. CDR3 nucleotide sequence: TGTGCCAGCAGCTTAGGCCGGGTCACTGAAGCTTTCTTT. Full variable domain (rest looked up from reference TRBV11-1 and TRBJ1-1): EAEVAQSPRYKITEKSQAVAFWCDPISGHATLYWYRQILGQGPELLVQFQDESVVDDSQLPKDRFSAERLKGVDSTLKIQPAELGDSAMYLCASSLGRVTEAFFGQGTRLTVV.

This clonotype was seen ten or more times. The J gene is TRBJ2-7, the V gene TRBV5-1; D not resolved. Germline CDR1 is SGHRS and CDR2 is YFSETQ. The CDR3 loop spans 14 amino acids. Trimming pared 3 bases from V and 1 base from J, leaving 11 bases between. As DNA, the CDR3 is TGCGCCAGCAGCTACCCGACGGCATCCTACGAGCAGTACTTC. This translates into CASSYPTASYEQYF. The entire variable domain, with the rest obtained from reference TRBV5-1 and TRBJ2-7, is as follows: KAGVTQTPRYLIKTRGQQVTLSCSPISGHRSVSWYQQTPGQGLQFLFEYFSETQRNKGNFPGRFSGRQFSNSRSEMNVSTLELGDSALYLCASSYPTASYEQYFGPGTRLTVT.

This clonotype has a handful of counts. The chain employs TRBV10-3 and TRBJ2-5; D remains unclear. Trimming took off 2 bases at V and 3 bases at J, with 7 bases between the two ends. This CDR3 comprises 13 residues. CDR1 ENHRY and CDR2 SYGVKD come from the germline V gene. The CDR3 loop reads CAISERLEETQYF. CDR3 DNA sequence: TGTGCCATCAGTGAGCGTCTGGAAGAGACCCAGTACTTC.